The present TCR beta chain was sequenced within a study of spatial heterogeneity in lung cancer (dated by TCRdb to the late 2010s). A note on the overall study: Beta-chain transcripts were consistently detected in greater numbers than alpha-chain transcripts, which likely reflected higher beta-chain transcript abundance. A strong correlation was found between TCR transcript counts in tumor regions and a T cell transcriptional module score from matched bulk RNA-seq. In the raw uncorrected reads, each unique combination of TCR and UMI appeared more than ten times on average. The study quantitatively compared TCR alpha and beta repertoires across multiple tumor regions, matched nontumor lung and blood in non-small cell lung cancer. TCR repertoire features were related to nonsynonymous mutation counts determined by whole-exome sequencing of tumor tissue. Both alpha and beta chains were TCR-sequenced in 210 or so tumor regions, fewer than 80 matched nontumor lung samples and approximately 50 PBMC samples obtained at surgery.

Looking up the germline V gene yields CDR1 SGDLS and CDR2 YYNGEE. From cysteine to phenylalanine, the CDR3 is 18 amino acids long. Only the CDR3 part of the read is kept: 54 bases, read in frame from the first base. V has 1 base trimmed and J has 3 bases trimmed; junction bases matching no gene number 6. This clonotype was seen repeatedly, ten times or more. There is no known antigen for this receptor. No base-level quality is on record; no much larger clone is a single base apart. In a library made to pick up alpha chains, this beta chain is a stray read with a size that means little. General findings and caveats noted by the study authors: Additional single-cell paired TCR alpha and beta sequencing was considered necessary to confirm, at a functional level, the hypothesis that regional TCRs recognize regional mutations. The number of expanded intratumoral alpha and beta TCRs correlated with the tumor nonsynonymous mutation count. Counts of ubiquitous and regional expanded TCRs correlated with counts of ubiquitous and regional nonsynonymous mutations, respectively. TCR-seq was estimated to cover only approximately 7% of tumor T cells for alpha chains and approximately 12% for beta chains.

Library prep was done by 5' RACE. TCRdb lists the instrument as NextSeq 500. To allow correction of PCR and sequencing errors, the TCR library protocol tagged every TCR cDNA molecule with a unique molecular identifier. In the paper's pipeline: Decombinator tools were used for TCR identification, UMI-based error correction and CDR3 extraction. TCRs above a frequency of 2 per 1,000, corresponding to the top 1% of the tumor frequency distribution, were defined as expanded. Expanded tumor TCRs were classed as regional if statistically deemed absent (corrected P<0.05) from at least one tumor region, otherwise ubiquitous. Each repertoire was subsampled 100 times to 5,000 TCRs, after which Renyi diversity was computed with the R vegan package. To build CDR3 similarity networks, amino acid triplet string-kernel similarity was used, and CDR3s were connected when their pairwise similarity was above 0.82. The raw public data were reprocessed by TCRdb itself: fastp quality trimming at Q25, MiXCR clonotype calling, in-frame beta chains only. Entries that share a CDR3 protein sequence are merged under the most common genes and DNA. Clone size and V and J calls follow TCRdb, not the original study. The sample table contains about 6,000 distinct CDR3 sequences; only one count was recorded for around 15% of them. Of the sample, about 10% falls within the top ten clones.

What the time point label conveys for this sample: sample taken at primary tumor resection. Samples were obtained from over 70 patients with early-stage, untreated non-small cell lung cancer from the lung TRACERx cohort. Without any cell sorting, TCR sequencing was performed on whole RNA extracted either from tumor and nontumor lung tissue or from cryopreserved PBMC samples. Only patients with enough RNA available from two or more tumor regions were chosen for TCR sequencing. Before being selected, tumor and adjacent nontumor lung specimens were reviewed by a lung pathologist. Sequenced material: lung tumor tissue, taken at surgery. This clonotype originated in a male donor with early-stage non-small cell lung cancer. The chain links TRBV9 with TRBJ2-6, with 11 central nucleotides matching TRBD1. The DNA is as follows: TGTGCCAGCAGCGTATCCGGACAGGGGGCTTTTGGGGCCAACGTCCTGACTTTC. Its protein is CASSVSGQGAFGANVLTF.